The next 5 T cell receptor beta chains were all read from a single sample in a study of tumor-infiltrating lymphocytes in primary liver carcinoma. In addition to blood RNA drawn from unsorted whole blood, germline DNA was extracted. The authors made TCR beta cDNA from about 500 ng total RNA with a constant-region primer. Construction of TCR beta libraries relied on three successive nested multiplex PCR rounds employing slightly modified ARM-PCR. A C-beta reverse primer and TRBV1-TRBV30 forward primers served in each of the first two PCR rounds, at approximately 10 cycles apiece. MiXCR, applied by TCRdb to the multiplex PCR reads, yields one record per CDR3 protein. The sample holds around 330,000 distinct CDR3 sequences, 45% to 70% seen once. The sequenced sample consisted of peripheral blood. The receptors were gathered from a woman aged 25 to 45 with primary liver carcinoma and hepatitis B virus infection.

Concerning this clonotype itself: The CDR3 does not close with the conserved phenylalanine or tryptophan, likely indicating a read error. The chain carries TRBV11-2 and TRBJ2-7; 9 bases are shared with TRBD2. Per germline, CDR1 SGHAT and CDR2 FQNNGV. J gave up 4 bases and V 1 base, and 17 bases lay outside the gene matches. The CDR3 totals 19 residues. The CDR3 region is CASSLVGLASYSPGYEQYI. The CDR3 coding sequence is TGTGCCAGCAGCTTAGTCGGACTAGCGTCCTACAGTCCAGGGTACGAGCAGTACATC.

As for this clonotype: Compared with germline, one end of the junction differs, possibly owing to a read error. The CDR3 reads CASNAQEGKTHYF. Written as DNA, the CDR3 is TGTGCCAGCAACGCACAGGAGGGCAAGACCCATTACTTC. The rearrangement joins TRBV6-2 or TRBV6-3 to TRBJ2-5; tentative D call: TRBD2 (6 bases). Per germline, CDR1 MNHEY and CDR2 SVGEGT. CDR3 size: 13 residues.

Only one count was recorded for this clonotype. The CDR3 region has the DNA TGTGCCAGCAGTTTAGGCCTTACCGACGAGCAGTACTTC. Translation: CASSLGLTDEQYF. This rearrangement joins TRBV12-3 or TRBV12-4 to TRBJ2-7; no reliable D call. V was clipped by 1 base and J by 5 bases, with 9 bases between them. The CDR3 is made up of 13 amino acids.

Ten or more counts support this clonotype. This chain joins TRBV6-1 and TRBJ2-5; no clear D. CDR3 size: 10 residues. Germline-derived CDR1 and CDR2 are MNHNS and SASEGT. The V end was cut by 8 bases, the J end by 4 bases, with 5 bases between. CDR3 region: CASVRETQYF. Here the CDR3 DNA reads TGTGCCAGCGTACGAGAGACCCAGTACTTC.

About this clonotype itself: A clone one base away is much larger, so this may be a read error. The chain joins TRBV6-5 to TRBJ1-5, with 8 bases identical to TRBD1. CDR3 length equals 13 residues. From germline, CDR1 is MNHEY and CDR2 SVGAGI. This CDR3 is CASRSTGDQPHHF. The DNA for the CDR3 is TGTGCCAGCAGGTCGACAGGGGATCAGCCCCACCATTTT.